Listed here are 26 T cell receptor beta chains from one sample, sequenced in a study of blood T cell repertoires in COVID-19 (dated by TCRdb to 2020 to 2022). The method behind the library was the immunoSEQ multiplex PCR assay. The table comes from immuneACCESS by way of TCRdb, which keeps in-frame sequences with V and J called. Part of the clones is missing from these tables; in studies checked, under half for an unresolved V gene and the rest for unknown reasons. This sample gives about 480,000 clones in total; approximately 90% of them show up just once. The leading ten clones occupy roughly 12% of the sample. Sample: peripheral blood. The receptors originated from a woman between 45 and 60 years old with COVID-19, enrolled during active disease.

About this clone itself: The sample carries other DNA sequences with the same CDR3. J is TRBJ1-2 and V is TRBV6-5; D is uncertain. Germline-derived CDR1 and CDR2 are MNHEY and SVGAGI. The CDR3 extends over 13 amino acids. V shed 3 bases and J shed 3 bases, with 8 bases lying between them. The CDR3, as DNA: TGTGCCAGCAGTTATGGTGCGGACTATGGCTACACCTTC. This translates into CASSYGADYGYTF.

V is TRBV2 and J is TRBJ1-1, with TRBD1 matching 7 bases. The length of the CDR3 is 11 residues. V was pared by 10 bases and J by 8 bases, with 7 bases of the junction left unmatched. Germline values: CDR1 SNHLY, CDR2 FYNNEI. This CDR3 is CATKEDREAFF. CDR3 sequence (DNA): TGTGCCACAAAAGAGGACAGGGAAGCTTTCTTT.

The chain combines TRBV28 with TRBJ1-2; D perhaps matches TRBD1 (6 bases). The length of the CDR3 is 15 residues. CDR1 is MDHEN and CDR2 is SYDVKM in the germline V gene. With 5 bases removed from V and 4 bases from J, the gap between germline ends came to 17 bases. The CDR3 loop is CASSPRVGQTYGYTF. Here the CDR3 DNA reads TGTGCCAGCAGTCCCCGAGTAGGACAGACCTATGGCTACACCTTC.

This chain uses TRBV28 with TRBJ1-2, with 7 nucleotides matching TRBD1. CDR1 and CDR2 from the germline V gene are MDHEN and SYDVKM. This CDR3 is 14 amino acids long. V trimming: 8 bases; J trimming: 6 bases; junction bases outside the gene matches: 12. CDR3 bases: TGTGCCAGCTCTATACCGCAGGGGGAAAATGGCTACACCTTC. It is translated as CASSIPQGENGYTF.

This chain joins TRBV2 and TRBJ1-6; D gene unclear. Trimming removed 6 bases at V and 2 bases at J, with 11 bases between. Germline loops: CDR1 SNHLY, CDR2 FYNNEI. The CDR3 covers 15 residues. The CDR3 DNA follows: TGTGCCAGCAGGGTTGAGGTCCCCTATAATTCACCCCTCCACTTT. It encodes CASRVEVPYNSPLHF.

V is TRBV7-2 and J is TRBJ2-3, with 11 bases that match TRBD2. The CDR3 contains 14 residues. CDR1 is SGHTA, CDR2 FQGNSA, per germline. J was trimmed by 12 bases and V by 1 base; bases with no gene match: 6. CDR3 nucleotides: TGTGCCAGCAGCTTAGAGCTAGCGGGGGGACCCCAGTATTTT. It yields the protein CASSLELAGGPQYF. Full variable domain (outside the CDR3, taken from reference TRBV7-2 and TRBJ2-3): GAGVSQSPSNKVTEKGKDVELRCDPISGHTALYWYRQSLGQGLEFLIYFQGNSAPDKSGLPSDRFSAERTGGSVSTLTIQRTQQEDSAVYLCASSLELAGGPQYFGPGTRLTVL.

This chain joins TRBV2 and TRBJ2-1; the D gene is possibly TRBD2 (6 bases). The CDR3 is 14 amino acids. The ends were cut back, 10 bases at V and 5 bases at J, with 18 bases in the middle. CDR1 is SNHLY, CDR2 FYNNEI, per germline. This CDR3 is CATARDSPNNEQFF. The CDR3 DNA follows: TGTGCCACCGCCCGGGACTCTCCGAACAATGAGCAGTTCTTC.

The J gene is TRBJ2-6, the V gene TRBV5-5; the D gene is possibly TRBD2 (6 bases). The CDR3 spans 19 residues. Germline V gene sequence: CDR1 SGHKS, CDR2 YYEKEE (reference sequence). V lost 0 bases and J lost 0, with 16 bases in between. CDR3 sequence (DNA): TGTGCCAGCAGCTTGGAGAATCGGGGGACCTACTCTGGGGCCAACGTCCTGACTTTC. As protein: CASSLENRGTYSGANVLTF.

V gene TRBV30 combines with J gene TRBJ1-1, with 9 bases aligning to TRBD1. The V gene end was trimmed by 5 bases and the J gene end by 5 bases; junction bases not matched to a gene: 12. Germline-derived CDR1 and CDR2 are GTSNPN and SVGIG (reference sequence). The CDR3 sequence is 15 residues long. DNA for the CDR3: TGTGCCTGGGATTACTCGGGACAGGGTTTAACTGAAGCTTTCTTT. It specifies CAWDYSGQGLTEAFF.

The genes are TRBV13 and TRBJ2-2; tentative D call: TRBD2 (5 bases). The CDR3 consists of 16 residues. Trimming shortened V by 5 bases and J by 6 bases, and 19 bases separated the two germline ends. From germline, CDR1 is PRHDT and CDR2 FYEKMQ (reference sequence). The CDR3 protein is CASSPGGPRAAGELFF. The CDR3 DNA reads as TGTGCCAGCAGCCCCGGCGGGCCCCGGGCCGCCGGGGAGCTGTTTTTT.

The CDR3 reads CASSSVMGELFF. CDR3 DNA: TGTGCCAGCAGTTCGGTAATGGGGGAGCTGTTTTTT. The gene calls are TRBV12-3 or TRBV12-4 and TRBJ2-2; D is uncertain. This CDR3 has 12 residues. The V gene lost 4 bases and the J gene lost 8 bases, with 8 bases spanning the gap.

This chain joins TRBV24-1 and TRBJ1-2; D might be TRBD1 (6 bases). The V end lost 3 bases, the J end lost 1 base, and 8 bases lay between the germline ends. Germline lookup yields CDR1 KGHDR and CDR2 SFDVKD. The CDR3 sequence is 14 residues long. The CDR3 coding sequence is TGTGCCACCAGTGATCCGGACAGTAACTATGGCTACACCTTC. Protein product: CATSDPDSNYGYTF.

The chain employs TRBV7-8 and TRBJ1-3; D not certain. There are 14 residues in the CDR3. V was shortened by 2 bases and J by 0 bases, with 5 bases between the two germline ends. The germline gives CDR1 SGHVS, CDR2 FQNEAQ. CDR3 sequence (DNA): TGTGCCAGCAGCTTAAGCTTCTCTGGAAACACCATATATTTT. Its protein product is CASSLSFSGNTIYF.

This clone appeared a single time. The chain employs TRBV4-1 and TRBJ1-1; possible D gene TRBD1, 6 bases. Germline loops: CDR1 MGHRA, CDR2 YSYEKL. The CDR3 totals 17 residues. Trimming pared 3 bases from V and 0 bases from J, leaving 17 bases between. The CDR3 DNA reads as TGCGCCAGCAGCCAGGGAGGGGGTAGAGACCTGAACACTGAAGCTTTCTTT. This encodes CASSQGGGRDLNTEAFF.

This chain uses TRBV27 with TRBJ2-1, with 12 bases identical to TRBD1. The germline gives CDR1 MNHEY, CDR2 SMNVEV (reference sequence). This CDR3 spans 15 amino acids. The V segment lost 5 bases and the J segment 6 bases; nucleotides outside the gene matches: 5. This CDR3 is CASSPGTGGRNEQFF. The CDR3 nucleotides read TGTGCCAGCAGTCCGGGGACAGGGGGCCGCAATGAGCAGTTCTTC.

The chain uses TRBV19 and TRBJ1-3; TRBD1 might be the D (6 bases). V was clipped by 5 bases and J by 0 bases, with 14 bases between them. The germline CDR1 and CDR2 sequences are LNHDA and SQIVND (reference sequence). CDR3 length: 16 residues. CDR3 bases: TGTGCCAGTAGTCCCGGAGGGGGGGTCTCTGGAAACACCATATATTTT. Translated: CASSPGGGVSGNTIYF.

This clone is a singleton in its sample. V usage is TRBV6-6 and J usage is TRBJ2-1; a weak D match, TRBD2 (6 bases). The V end was cut by 4 bases, the J end by 2 bases, with 12 bases between. The CDR3 consists of 15 residues. CDR1 and CDR2 from the germline V gene are MNHNY and SVGAGI (reference sequence). The CDR3 protein is CASSSPGGTYNEQFF. The CDR3 DNA reads as TGTGCCAGCAGTTCGCCTGGGGGGACCTACAATGAGCAGTTCTTC.

This chain links TRBV30 with TRBJ2-1, with unresolved D. The germline gives CDR1 GTSNPN, CDR2 SVGIG (reference sequence). The V end lost 5 bases, the J end lost 4 bases, and 6 bases lay between the germline ends. There are 11 residues in the CDR3. CDR3 amino acids: CAWSNYNEQFF. CDR3 sequence (DNA): TGTGCCTGGTCCAATTACAATGAGCAGTTCTTC.

This clone was detected once. The V and J genes are TRBV4-1 and TRBJ1-1, with unresolved D. V shed 4 bases and J shed 0 bases, with 21 bases lying between them. The CDR3 totals 18 residues. In germline, CDR1 is MGHRA, CDR2 YSYEKL. The CDR3 bases are TGCGCCAGCAGCCTCTCTAATTTTCGCGGCAGCTTGAACACTGAAGCTTTCTTT. Amino acid sequence: CASSLSNFRGSLNTEAFF.

The chain couples TRBV19 to TRBJ2-1, with D possibly being TRBD1 (6 bases). Between the trimmed V and J ends, which lost 4 bases and 1 base, there was a span of 20 bases. There are 18 residues in the CDR3. Germline CDR1 is LNHDA and CDR2 is SQIVND (reference sequence). In DNA, the CDR3 is TGTGCCAGTAGTAGCGGGTGGGGGCCAGAGGCATCCTACAATGAGCAGTTCTTC. Encoded protein: CASSSGWGPEASYNEQFF.

Note on this clone: Other DNA sequences in the sample encode the same CDR3. This chain connects TRBV24-1 to TRBJ1-5; no reliable D call. The germline gives CDR1 KGHDR, CDR2 SFDVKD. The V and J ends lost 4 bases and 2 bases respectively, with 2 bases between them. CDR3 length equals 12 residues. This CDR3 reads CATSDGNQPQHF. The CDR3 coding sequence is TGTGCCACCAGTGACGGCAATCAGCCCCAGCATTTT.

This clone was detected once. This chain links TRBV4-1 with TRBJ2-2; possible D gene TRBD1, 7 bases. Between the trimmed V and J ends, which lost 0 bases and 3 bases, there was a span of 14 bases. Germline CDR1 reads MGHRA; CDR2 reads YSYEKL. The CDR3 spans 17 residues. CDR3 in amino acids: CASSQDRETGYTGELFF. The CDR3 DNA sequence: TGCGCCAGCAGCCAAGATCGGGAGACAGGGTACACCGGGGAGCTGTTTTTT.

V gene TRBV6-6 combines with J gene TRBJ1-1; D uncertain. The CDR3 runs 13 residues. V gave up 8 bases and J gave up 1 base, with 11 bases separating them. Germline loops: CDR1 MNHNY, CDR2 SVGAGI (reference sequence). The CDR3: CASSGVGNTEAFF. CDR3 nucleotide sequence: TGTGCCAGCTCCGGGGTCGGGAACACTGAAGCTTTCTTT.

The chain combines TRBV5-4 with TRBJ2-3; 8 bases line up with TRBD2. This CDR3 is 15 amino acids long. CDR1 is SGHNT and CDR2 is YYREEE in the germline V gene (reference sequence). V shed 3 bases, J shed 2 bases, and the junction held 5 bases outside the gene matches. In DNA, the CDR3 is TGTGCCAGCAGCTCGCGGGGGGCCTCCACAGATACGCAGTATTTT. Translating gives CASSSRGASTDTQYF.

In this sample, this clone turned up a few times. This chain joins TRBV11-2 and TRBJ1-1, with 8 nucleotides matching TRBD1. The CDR3 is 16 residues long. Losses at the gene ends were 1 base for V and 1 base for J; bases not matched to a gene: 5. Germline V gives CDR1 SGHAT, CDR2 FQNNGV. The CDR3 loop reads CASSLVHRGGNTEAFF. The CDR3 DNA follows: TGTGCCAGCAGCTTAGTCCACAGGGGGGGGAACACTGAAGCTTTCTTT.

The chain has TRBV6-5 and TRBJ2-7; perhaps TRBD1 as D (6 bases). This CDR3 region has 13 residues. V was pared by 7 bases and J by 2 bases, with 12 bases between. Germline values: CDR1 MNHEY, CDR2 SVGAGI. For the CDR3, the DNA is TGTGCCAGCAAACGACAGGCGACCTACGAGCAGTACTTC. This codes for CASKRQATYEQYF.